This TCR beta chain was recovered during a study of cytomegalovirus exposure and HLA in healthy donors. CDR1 SGHRS and CDR2 YFSETQ come from the germline V gene. Germline trimming cut 0 bases from V and 2 bases from J; bases unmatched to any gene: 4. The CDR3 consists of 15 residues. 60 Vbeta and 13 Jbeta primers were used in PCR. Generated by immunoSEQ multiplex PCR, the TCRdb table keeps only in-frame clones and is missing some. Counted here are 200,000 or so clones, around 81% occurring once; the ten biggest clones make up around 2%. The sequenced sample consisted of PBMCs. The sequence derives from a young woman in good health and CMV-seropositive. This rearrangement joins TRBV5-1 to TRBJ2-5; 7 positions agree with TRBD2. The CDR3 spells CASSLGLGGQETQYF. CDR3 coding DNA: TGCGCCAGCAGCTTGGGGCTGGGGGGGCAAGAGACCCAGTACTTC.